The rows below give T cell receptor beta chains drawn from one sample of a study of T cells after yellow fever vaccination. TCRdb used MiXCR to reprocess the 5' RACE reads, holding one entry per CDR3 protein. The table has roughly 60,000 distinct CDR3 sequences, more than 5.5% seen once. Sequenced material: CD8+ T cells sorted from PBMCs, taken on the day of the first yellow fever vaccination. These TCRs come from a young man who received the YFV17D yellow fever vaccine. Both conserved end residues are part of each CDR3. Each record gives: J gene, V gene, D gene, clone size, CDR3 DNA, CDR3 protein. A D gene is named only where the DNA matches it firmly. Rows give clone size only sometimes, using once, few, many, or a class for an expanded clone.

TRBJ2-1 TRBV12-3/TRBV12-4 TRBD2 - TGTGCCAGCAGTGCACTAGCGCGCCCCTACAATGAGCAGTTCTTC CASSALARPYNEQFF
TRBJ2-7 TRBV4-2 - - TGTGCCAGCAGCCAAGAGGGCACCCCCGGATACGAGCAGTACTTC CASSQEGTPGYEQYF
TRBJ2-5 TRBV3-1 TRBD2 few TGTGCCAGCAGCCAGGGGGGGATGTACTTGGGGGAGACCCAGTACTTC CASSQGGMYLGETQYF
TRBJ1-1 TRBV20-1 - many TGCAGTGTGAATGTGGGCGCGAACACTGAAGCTTTCTTT CSVNVGANTEAFF
TRBJ1-5 TRBV19 - few TGTGCCAGTAGTATTCCTCCAGGACAAGGCTTATTTAGCAATCAGCCCCAGCATTTT CASSIPPGQGLFSNQPQHF
TRBJ2-1 TRBV7-9 - - TGTGCCAGCAGCTTAGTGGGGGCCGATTACAATGAGCAGTTCTTC CASSLVGADYNEQFF
TRBJ2-1 TRBV5-1 TRBD2 many TGCGCCAGCAGCGTGGAGCTAGCGGGGGGAGATGAGCAGTTCTTC CASSVELAGGDEQFF
TRBJ2-1 TRBV9 - many TGTGCCAGCAGCGTAGGAGCCCTAGAGGGACACAATGAGCAGTTCTTC CASSVGALEGHNEQFF
TRBJ2-1 TRBV29-1 TRBD2 few TGCAGCGTTCATCTAGCGGGGGGACCCTACAATGAGCAGTTCTTC CSVHLAGGPYNEQFF
TRBJ1-1 TRBV5-1 TRBD1 few TGCGCCAGCAAATTCGGACAGGCAGCTACTGAAGCTTTCTTT CASKFGQAATEAFF
TRBJ2-2 TRBV5-6 TRBD1 many TGTGCCAGCAGCTTCGACAGGGGGAACACCGGGGAGCTGTTTTTT CASSFDRGNTGELFF
TRBJ2-7 TRBV5-5 - - TGTGCCAGCAGCCGGTCCGCCGGCACAGCCACCTACGAGCAGTACTTC CASSRSAGTATYEQYF
TRBJ1-1 TRBV7-2 - - TGTGCCAGCAGCTTATCCGGGGCGCGGGGCACTGAAGCTTTCTTT CASSLSGARGTEAFF
TRBJ2-7 TRBV28 TRBD1 - TGTGCCAGCAGTTCGGACAGGGGGACCGATAACTACGAGCAGTACTTC CASSSDRGTDNYEQYF
TRBJ2-1 TRBV7-8 - many TGTGCCAGCAGCTTCACTACGACAGGGAGGATCTACAATGAGCAGTTCTTC CASSFTTTGRIYNEQFF
TRBJ2-7 TRBV20-1 TRBD1 - TGCAGTGCTAGAGCGGGCGGGACAGGTCTTCCGAGCTCCTACGAGCAGTACTTC CSARAGGTGLPSSYEQYF
TRBJ2-5 TRBV5-1 - few TGCGCCAGCAGCTTCGAGGGGAACCAAGAGACCCAGTACTTC CASSFEGNQETQYF
TRBJ2-1 TRBV19 TRBD2 medium-sized TGTGCCAGTAGTTCGCGGGGGGGCCATGATGAGCAGTTCTTC CASSSRGGHDEQFF
TRBJ2-3 TRBV11-2 - - TGTGCCAGCAGCTCAACTACTAGTCCCCCAGATACGCAGTATTTT CASSSTTSPPDTQYF
TRBJ2-1 TRBV20-1 - - TGCAGTGCAAAAAGCCGACAGTCCTACAATGAGCAGTTCTTC CSAKSRQSYNEQFF
TRBJ2-2 TRBV29-1 - many TGCAGCGTTGTAGGAGCCCGGGGCACCGGGGAGCTGTTTTTT CSVVGARGTGELFF
TRBJ2-1 TRBV9 TRBD2 few TGTGCCAGCAGCCCGGAGACTAGCGGGGGGGCGAATGAGCAGTTCTTC CASSPETSGGANEQFF
TRBJ2-1 TRBV6-1 TRBD2 few TGTGCCAGCAGTGCCCGGGGTAGCGGGGGACCCTACAATGAGCAGTTCTTC CASSARGSGGPYNEQFF
TRBJ2-5 TRBV18 - many TGTGCCAGCTCACCAGCGGGGAACCAAGAGACCCAGTACTTC CASSPAGNQETQYF
TRBJ2-1 TRBV5-1 TRBD1 many TGCGCCAGCAGCTTGACAGGGGGCGACGATGAGCAGTTCTTC CASSLTGGDDEQFF
TRBJ2-7 TRBV5-1 - many TGCGCCAGCAGCTTGGCCCGGCAGGGACCCTACGAGCAGTACTTC CASSLARQGPYEQYF
TRBJ2-7 TRBV7-9 TRBD2 - TGTGCCAGCAGCCAAACTAGCGGGGGGCCCTACGAGCAGTACTTC CASSQTSGGPYEQYF
TRBJ1-1 TRBV19 - - TGTGCCAGTAAGAACCGGGACACGCGTCGGAACACTGAAGCTTTCTTT CASKNRDTRRNTEAFF
TRBJ2-5 TRBV5-1 TRBD2 - TGCGCCAGCAGCTTGGAGGGTAGCGGGGGTTCAGAGACCCAGTACTTC CASSLEGSGGSETQYF
TRBJ2-1 TRBV12-3/TRBV12-4 TRBD2 few TGTGCCAGCAGTTCCCCGACTAGCGGGGTTTACAATGAGCAGTTCTTC CASSSPTSGVYNEQFF
TRBJ1-3 TRBV29-1 - - TGCAGCGTTGAAATATGGACGGGGGCTGGAAACACCATATATTTT CSVEIWTGAGNTIYF
TRBJ1-2 TRBV6-2/TRBV6-3 - - TGTGCCAGCAGTTTCAATCAGGCGAACTATGGCTACACCTTC CASSFNQANYGYTF
TRBJ2-1 TRBV20-1 - many TGCAGTGTTACCCGCTCCTACAATGAGCAGTTCTTC CSVTRSYNEQFF
TRBJ2-1 TRBV13 - few TGTGCCAGCAGCTTAGACCTGGGGGCCAACAATGAGCAGTTCTTC CASSLDLGANNEQFF
TRBJ2-5 TRBV10-3 TRBD2 many TGTGCCATCAGTGAGCCAGCGGGGGGGCCTATGGAGACCCAGTACTTC CAISEPAGGPMETQYF
TRBJ1-2 TRBV4-2 - few TGTGCCAGCAGTTACAATTTGTCTCCAGGGGATGGCTACACCTTC CASSYNLSPGDGYTF
TRBJ2-3 TRBV12-3/TRBV12-4 TRBD2 many TGTGCCAGCAGTTCCGGGACTAGCTCTCCAGATACGCAGTATTTT CASSSGTSSPDTQYF
TRBJ1-6 TRBV4-1 TRBD1 many TGCGCCAGCAGCCGACCGGGCACAGGGGGAAATTCACCCCTCCACTTT CASSRPGTGGNSPLHF
TRBJ2-4 TRBV6-5 TRBD1 many TGTGCCAGCAGTTACCCTAATGGCGAAGGGGGCGCGGGCAAAAACATTCAGTACTTC CASSYPNGEGGAGKNIQYF
TRBJ2-1 TRBV7-6 TRBD1 - TGTGCCAGCAGCTTAGCTGGACAGGGGGTTGGTGAGCAGTTCTTC CASSLAGQGVGEQFF
TRBJ1-2 TRBV4-1 - many TGCGCCAGCAGCCCTCGGACGAACTATGGCTACACCTTC CASSPRTNYGYTF
TRBJ1-3 TRBV7-9 - - TGTGCCAGCAGCTTAACCCCAGGCTCTGGAAACACCATATATTTT CASSLTPGSGNTIYF
TRBJ2-5 TRBV7-9 TRBD2 - TGTGCCAGCAGCGCCCCTACCGGGGGGTGGGAGACCCAGTACTTC CASSAPTGGWETQYF
TRBJ1-5 TRBV6-5 TRBD1 - TGTGCCAGCAGTAGGGGACAGGGTAATCAGCCCCAGCATTTT CASSRGQGNQPQHF
TRBJ2-7 TRBV12-3/TRBV12-4 TRBD2 many TGTGCCAGCAATACAGGGACTAGCTACGAGCAGTACTTC CASNTGTSYEQYF
TRBJ2-7 TRBV6-5 - - TGTGCCAGCATTTGGAGAGAGAGCTCCTACGAGCAGTACTTC CASIWRESSYEQYF
TRBJ2-1 TRBV13 TRBD1 - TGTGCCAGCAGCTCTACAGGGGGGTACAATGAGCAGTTCTTC CASSSTGGYNEQFF
TRBJ2-7 TRBV6-2/TRBV6-3 - many TGTGCCAGCGATAACGGCTCCTACGAGCAGTACTTC CASDNGSYEQYF
TRBJ1-2 TRBV4-3 - many TGCGCCAGCAGCCATCAGGGAACCAACTATGGCTACACCTTC CASSHQGTNYGYTF
TRBJ2-2 TRBV5-1 - once TGCGCCAGCAGCTTGGACGCGGCCGGGGAGCTGTTTTTT CASSLDAAGELFF
TRBJ2-1 TRBV24-1 TRBD1 many TGTGCCACCAGTGCCCGGGGACAGGGGCCTAGGGATGAGCAGTTCTTC CATSARGQGPRDEQFF
TRBJ2-7 TRBV27 TRBD1 many TGTGCCAGCAGTCCCGGGACAGTTCCCTACGAGCAGTACTTC CASSPGTVPYEQYF
TRBJ2-5 TRBV5-4 TRBD1 few TGTGCCAGCAGCTTGGGAAATGCCGACAGGGGACAAGAGACCCAGTACTTC CASSLGNADRGQETQYF
TRBJ1-6 TRBV24-1 - few TGTGCCACCAGTGACCCAATGAGGGGCGCGGTCCTCCACTTT CATSDPMRGAVLHF
TRBJ2-7 TRBV7-2 - few TGTGCCAGCAGCGGCAACGGGGCCCACTACGAGCAGTACTTC CASSGNGAHYEQYF
TRBJ1-6 TRBV6-1 TRBD1 many TGTGCCAGCAGTGACCCCATACGGGACAGAAATTCACCCCTCCACTTT CASSDPIRDRNSPLHF
TRBJ2-1 TRBV7-2 - - TGTGCCAGCAGCTCTCCCCCTGATTTCAATGAGCAGTTCTTC CASSSPPDFNEQFF
TRBJ1-2 TRBV20-1 - few TGCAGTGCTTCAAGCAAACAAGGCAGTGGCTACACCTTC CSASSKQGSGYTF